The clone carrying this TCR beta chain appeared once. TCRdb recomputed calls from the 5' RACE reads with MiXCR, one row per CDR3 protein. The repertoire consists of approximately 210,000 distinct CDR3 sequences, with 15% to 20% occurring once and the leading ten covering roughly 2.3%. The V end lost 3 bases, the J end lost 4 bases, and 16 bases lay between the germline ends. Germline CDR1 is SGHRS and CDR2 is YFSETQ. CDR3 size: 15 residues. This record belongs to a study of T-cell memory formation after mild COVID-19. The J gene is TRBJ1-1, the V gene TRBV5-1; D remains ambiguous. Source material: PBMCs or a T cell subset sorted from them (not recorded which). This TCR was sampled from an adult woman who had mild COVID-19 (a few samples of this study predate the infection). Cell type and time point are not known. The DNA of the CDR3 is TGCGCCAGCAGCTCCTCCCTGACAATAGGCACTGAAGCTTTCTTT. It encodes CASSSSLTIGTEAFF.